This T cell receptor (beta chain) was obtained from a study of blood T cells in healthy people across ages. The authors extracted at least 5 micrograms of total RNA per sample. The authors ran a second PCR of roughly 6 to 12 cycles using a sample-barcoded 5' primer and a J-beta primer mix. A single record per CDR3 protein comes from TCRdb applying MiXCR to the 5' RACE reads. The sample shows approximately 1.5 million distinct CDR3 sequences, under 55% of them seen only once. The study's findings and limits: There was no known CMV status for donors, so expanded clonotype changes were possibly confounded.

This clonotype turned up a few times. Antigen: not known. Input material: blood. The origin of this receptor is a woman aged 18-35 years in good health.

CDR3: CATSIRIDNQPQHF. In DNA, the CDR3 is TGTGCCACCAGCATTCGCATTGACAATCAGCCCCAGCATTTT. The J gene is TRBJ1-5, the V gene TRBV15; no clear D. V was pared by 4 bases and J by 3 bases, with 10 bases between. This CDR3 is 14 amino acids long. Germline V lookup: CDR1 LNHNV, CDR2 YYDKDF (reference sequence).